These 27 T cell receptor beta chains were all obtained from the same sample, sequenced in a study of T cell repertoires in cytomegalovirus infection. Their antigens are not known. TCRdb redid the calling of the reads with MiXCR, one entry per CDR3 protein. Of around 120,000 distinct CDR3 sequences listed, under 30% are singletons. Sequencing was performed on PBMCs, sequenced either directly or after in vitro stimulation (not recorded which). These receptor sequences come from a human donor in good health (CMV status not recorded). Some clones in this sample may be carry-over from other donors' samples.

CDR3 sequence: CASSAAVEAFF. The DNA for the CDR3 is TGTGCCAGTAGTGCTGCGGTTGAAGCTTTCTTT. J is TRBJ1-1 and V is TRBV19, with no clear D. The CDR3 runs 11 residues. Germline V gene data show CDR1 as LNHDA and CDR2 as SQIVND (reference sequence). V lost 5 bases and J 7 bases, leaving 8 bases between the germline ends.

CDR3 sequence (DNA): TGTGCCAGCAGCTTTGGACTACTCTACAATGAGCAGTTCTTC. It translates to CASSFGLLYNEQFF. This sequence joins TRBV7-2 and TRBJ2-1; D perhaps matches TRBD2 (6 bases). This CDR3 spans 14 amino acids. CDR1 is SGHTA, CDR2 FQGNSA, per germline. V was clipped by 3 bases and J by 3 bases, with 9 bases between them.

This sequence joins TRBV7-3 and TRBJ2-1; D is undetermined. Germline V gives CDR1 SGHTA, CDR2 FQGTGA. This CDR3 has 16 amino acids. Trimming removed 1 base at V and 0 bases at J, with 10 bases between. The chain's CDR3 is CASSLIGGSSYNEQFF. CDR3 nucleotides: TGTGCCAGCAGCTTAATTGGCGGTAGCTCCTACAATGAGCAGTTCTTC.

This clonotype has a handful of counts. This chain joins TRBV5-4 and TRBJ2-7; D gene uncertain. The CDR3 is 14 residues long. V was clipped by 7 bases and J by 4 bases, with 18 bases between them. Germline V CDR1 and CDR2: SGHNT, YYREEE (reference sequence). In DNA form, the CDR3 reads TGTGCCAGCCACTCAAAGAACGGAGTTTACGAGCAGTACTTC. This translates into CASHSKNGVYEQYF.

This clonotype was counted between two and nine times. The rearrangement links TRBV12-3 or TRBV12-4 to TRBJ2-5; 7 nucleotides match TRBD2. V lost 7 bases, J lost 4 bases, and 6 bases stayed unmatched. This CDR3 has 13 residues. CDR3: CASNRAGLETQYF. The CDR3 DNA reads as TGTGCCAGCAACCGAGCGGGACTAGAGACCCAGTACTTC.

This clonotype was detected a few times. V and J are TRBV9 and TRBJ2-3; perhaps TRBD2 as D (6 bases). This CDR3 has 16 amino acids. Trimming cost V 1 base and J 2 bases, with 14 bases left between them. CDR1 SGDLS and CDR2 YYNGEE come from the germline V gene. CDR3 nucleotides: TGTGCCAGCAGCGTAAGGAGGGCGGGAACCACAGATACGCAGTATTTT. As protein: CASSVRRAGTTDTQYF.

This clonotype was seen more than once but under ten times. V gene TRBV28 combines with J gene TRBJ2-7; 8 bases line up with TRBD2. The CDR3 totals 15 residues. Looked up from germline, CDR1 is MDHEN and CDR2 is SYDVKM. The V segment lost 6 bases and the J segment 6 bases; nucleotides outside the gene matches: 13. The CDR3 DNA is TGTGCCAGCAGCCCTCGGGGGGGAGGGCCGGGCGAGCAGTACTTC. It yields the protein CASSPRGGGPGEQYF.

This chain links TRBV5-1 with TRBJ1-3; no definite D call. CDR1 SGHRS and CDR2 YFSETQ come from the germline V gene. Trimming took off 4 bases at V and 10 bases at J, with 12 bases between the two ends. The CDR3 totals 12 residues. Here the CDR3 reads CASSLDLGTIYF. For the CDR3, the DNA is TGCGCCAGCAGCCTCGACTTGGGGACCATATATTTT.

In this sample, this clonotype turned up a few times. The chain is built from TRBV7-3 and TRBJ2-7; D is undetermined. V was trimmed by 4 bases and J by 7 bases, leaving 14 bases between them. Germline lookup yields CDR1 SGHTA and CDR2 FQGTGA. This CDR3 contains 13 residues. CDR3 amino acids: CASSSGPSREQYF. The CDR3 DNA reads TGTGCCAGCAGCTCCGGGCCCTCGAGGGAGCAGTACTTC.

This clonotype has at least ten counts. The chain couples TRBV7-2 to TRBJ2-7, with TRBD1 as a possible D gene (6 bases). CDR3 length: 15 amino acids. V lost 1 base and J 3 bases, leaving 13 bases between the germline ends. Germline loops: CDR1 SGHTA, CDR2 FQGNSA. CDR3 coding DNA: TGTGCCAGCAGCTTAGGCCCGTCAGGGGTCTACGAGCAGTACGTC. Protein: CASSLGPSGVYEQYV.

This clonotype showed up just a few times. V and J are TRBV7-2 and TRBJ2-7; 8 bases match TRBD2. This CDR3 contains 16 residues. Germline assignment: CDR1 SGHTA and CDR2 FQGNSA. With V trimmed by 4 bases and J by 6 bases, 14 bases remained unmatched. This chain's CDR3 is CASSSGGGPIVLEQYF. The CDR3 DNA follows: TGTGCCAGCAGCTCCGGGGGGGGCCCAATCGTGCTCGAGCAGTACTTC.

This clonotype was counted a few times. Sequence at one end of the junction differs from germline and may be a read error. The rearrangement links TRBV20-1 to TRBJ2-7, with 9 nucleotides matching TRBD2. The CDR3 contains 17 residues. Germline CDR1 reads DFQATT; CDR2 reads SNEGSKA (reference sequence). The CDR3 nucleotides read TGCAGTGCTCGAGAGATCGCGGGAGGGCCAAAGTGGGGGGAGCAGTACTTC. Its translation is CSAREIAGGPKWGEQYF.

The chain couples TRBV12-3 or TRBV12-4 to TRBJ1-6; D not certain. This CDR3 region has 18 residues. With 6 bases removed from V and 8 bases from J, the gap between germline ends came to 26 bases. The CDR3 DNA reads TGTGCCAGCAGCTCCGTAGGTCGCCCTGGCCGGGGAGATTCACCCCTCCACTTT. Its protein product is CASSSVGRPGRGDSPLHF.

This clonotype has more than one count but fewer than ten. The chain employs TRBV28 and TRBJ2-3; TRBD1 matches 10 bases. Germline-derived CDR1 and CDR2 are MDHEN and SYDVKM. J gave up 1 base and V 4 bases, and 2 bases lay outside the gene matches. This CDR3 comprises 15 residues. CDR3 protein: CASSSGTGGTDTQYF. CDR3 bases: TGTGCCAGCAGTTCCGGGACAGGGGGCACAGATACGCAGTATTTT.

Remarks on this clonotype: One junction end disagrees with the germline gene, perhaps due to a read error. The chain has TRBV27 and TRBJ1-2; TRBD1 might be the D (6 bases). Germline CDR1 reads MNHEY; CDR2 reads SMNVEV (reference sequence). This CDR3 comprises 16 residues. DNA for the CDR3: TGTACCAGCAGTTTATTCTCGGCAGGGGATTACTATGGCTACACCTTC. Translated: CTSSLFSAGDYYGYTF.

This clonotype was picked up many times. CDR3 in amino acids: CASSLLASGSYEQYF. CDR3 nucleotides: TGTGCCAGCAGCTTACTGGCTAGCGGGAGTTACGAGCAGTACTTC. V is TRBV7-2 and J is TRBJ2-7; TRBD2 agrees at 10 bases. Germline V gives CDR1 SGHTA, CDR2 FQGNSA. The CDR3 loop spans 15 amino acids. Trimming at V came to 2 bases and at J to 4 bases, leaving 5 bases not matched to a gene.

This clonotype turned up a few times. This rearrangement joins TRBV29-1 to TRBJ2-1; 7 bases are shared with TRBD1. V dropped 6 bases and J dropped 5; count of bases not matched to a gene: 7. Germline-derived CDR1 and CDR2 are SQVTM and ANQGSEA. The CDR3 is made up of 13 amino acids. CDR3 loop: CSVQGGRHNEQFF. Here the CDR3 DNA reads TGCAGCGTCCAAGGGGGCCGGCACAATGAGCAGTTCTTC.

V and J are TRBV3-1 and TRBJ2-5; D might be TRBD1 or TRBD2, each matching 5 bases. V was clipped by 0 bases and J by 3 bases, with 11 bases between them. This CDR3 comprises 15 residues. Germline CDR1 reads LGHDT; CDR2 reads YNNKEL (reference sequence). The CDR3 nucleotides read TGTGCCAGCAGCCAAGAGGGGGTGAGGGAAGAGACCCAGTACTTC. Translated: CASSQEGVREETQYF.

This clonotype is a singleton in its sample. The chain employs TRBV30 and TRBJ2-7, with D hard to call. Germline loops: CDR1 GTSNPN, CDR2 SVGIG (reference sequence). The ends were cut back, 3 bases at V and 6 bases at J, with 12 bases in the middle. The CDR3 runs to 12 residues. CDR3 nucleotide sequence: TGTGCCTGGAGGGCGCCCCCGGGCGAGCAGTACTTC. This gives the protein CAWRAPPGEQYF.

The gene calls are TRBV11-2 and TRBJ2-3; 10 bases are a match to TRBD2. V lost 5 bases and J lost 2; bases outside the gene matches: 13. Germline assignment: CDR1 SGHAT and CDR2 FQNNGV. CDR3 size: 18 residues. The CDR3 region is CASSPLPGLATFTDTQYF. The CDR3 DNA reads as TGTGCCAGCAGCCCATTACCGGGACTAGCGACATTCACAGATACGCAGTATTTT.

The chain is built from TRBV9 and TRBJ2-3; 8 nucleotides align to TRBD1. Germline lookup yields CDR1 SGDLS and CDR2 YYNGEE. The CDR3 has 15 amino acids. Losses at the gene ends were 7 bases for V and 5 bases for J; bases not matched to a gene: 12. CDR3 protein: CASGSGQGARDTQYF. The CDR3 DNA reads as TGTGCCAGCGGAAGTGGGCAGGGGGCGAGAGATACGCAGTATTTT.

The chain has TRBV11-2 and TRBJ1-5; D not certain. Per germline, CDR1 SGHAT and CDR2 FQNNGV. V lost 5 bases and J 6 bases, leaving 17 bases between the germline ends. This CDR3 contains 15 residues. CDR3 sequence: CASSLTPLGGQPQHF. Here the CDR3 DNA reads TGTGCCAGCAGCCTTACCCCGTTAGGAGGTCAGCCCCAGCATTTT.

CDR3 DNA sequence: TGCAGTGCTAGGGACAGGGGGCGCGCCTACGAGCAGTACTTC. Protein product: CSARDRGRAYEQYF. The genes are TRBV20-1 and TRBJ2-7; 11 bases align to TRBD1. The CDR3 has 14 residues. The ends lost 3 bases at V and 2 bases at J; junction bases unmatched: 3. Germline assignment: CDR1 DFQATT and CDR2 SNEGSKA (reference sequence).

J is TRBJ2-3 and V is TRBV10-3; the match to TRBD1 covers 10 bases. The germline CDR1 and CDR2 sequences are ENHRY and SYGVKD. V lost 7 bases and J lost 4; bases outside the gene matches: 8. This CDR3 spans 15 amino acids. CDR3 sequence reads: CAINPTGGLSDTQYF. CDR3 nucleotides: TGTGCCATCAACCCGACAGGGGGCTTGTCAGATACGCAGTATTTT.

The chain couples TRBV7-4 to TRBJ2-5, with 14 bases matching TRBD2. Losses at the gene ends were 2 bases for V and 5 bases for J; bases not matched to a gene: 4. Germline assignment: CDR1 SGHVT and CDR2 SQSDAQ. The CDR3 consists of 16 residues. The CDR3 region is CASSLRGLAGAETQYF. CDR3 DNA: TGTGCCAGCAGCTTAAGGGGACTAGCGGGAGCCGAGACCCAGTACTTC. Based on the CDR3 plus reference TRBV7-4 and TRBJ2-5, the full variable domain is GAGVSQSPRYKVAKRGRDVALRCDSISGHVTLYWYRQTLGQGSEVLTYSQSDAQRDKSGRPSGRFSAERPERSVSTLKIQRTEQGDSAVYLCASSLRGLAGAETQYFGPGTRLLVL.

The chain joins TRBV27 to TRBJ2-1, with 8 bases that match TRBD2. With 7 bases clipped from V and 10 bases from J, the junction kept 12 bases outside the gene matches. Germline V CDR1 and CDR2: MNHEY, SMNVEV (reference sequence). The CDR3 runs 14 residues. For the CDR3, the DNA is TGTGCCAGCACTTTCGCGACTAGCGCCGGGGAGCAGTTCTTC. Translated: CASTFATSAGEQFF.

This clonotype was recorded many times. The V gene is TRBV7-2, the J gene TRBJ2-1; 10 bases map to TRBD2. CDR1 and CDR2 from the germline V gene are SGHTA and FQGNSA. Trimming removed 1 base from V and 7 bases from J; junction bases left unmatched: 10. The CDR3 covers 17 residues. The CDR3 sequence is CASSLGLLAGEWNEQFF. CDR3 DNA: TGTGCCAGCAGCTTAGGACTCCTAGCGGGGGAGTGGAATGAGCAGTTCTTC. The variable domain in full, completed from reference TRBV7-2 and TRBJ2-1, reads GAGVSQSPSNKVTEKGKDVELRCDPISGHTALYWYRQSLGQGLEFLIYFQGNSAPDKSGLPSDRFSAERTGGSVSTLTIQRTQQEDSAVYLCASSLGLLAGEWNEQFFGPGTRLTVL.